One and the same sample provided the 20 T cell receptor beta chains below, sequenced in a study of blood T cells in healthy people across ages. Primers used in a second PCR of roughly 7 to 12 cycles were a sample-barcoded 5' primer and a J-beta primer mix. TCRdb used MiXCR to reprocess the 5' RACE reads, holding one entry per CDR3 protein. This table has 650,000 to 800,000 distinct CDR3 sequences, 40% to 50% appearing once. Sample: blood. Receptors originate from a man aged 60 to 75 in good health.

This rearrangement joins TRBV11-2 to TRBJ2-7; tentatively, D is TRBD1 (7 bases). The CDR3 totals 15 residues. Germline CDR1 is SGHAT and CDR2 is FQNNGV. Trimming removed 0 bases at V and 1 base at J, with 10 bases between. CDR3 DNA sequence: TGTGCCAGCAGCTTAGAACAGGGGAGGTCCTACGAGCAGTACTTC. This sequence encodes CASSLEQGRSYEQYF.

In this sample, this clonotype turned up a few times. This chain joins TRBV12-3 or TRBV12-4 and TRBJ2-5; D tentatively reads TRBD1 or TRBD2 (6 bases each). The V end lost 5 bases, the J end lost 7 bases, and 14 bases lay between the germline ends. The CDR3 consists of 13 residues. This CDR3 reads CASSRGLGGTQYF. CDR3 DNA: TGTGCCAGCAGTCGGGGGCTAGGAGGGACCCAGTACTTC.

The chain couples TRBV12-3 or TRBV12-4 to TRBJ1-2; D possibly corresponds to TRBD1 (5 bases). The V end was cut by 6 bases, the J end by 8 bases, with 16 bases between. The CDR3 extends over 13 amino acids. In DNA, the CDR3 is TGTGCCAGCAGCCCAAGGGACGGGTGGGGCTACACCTTC. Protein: CASSPRDGWGYTF.

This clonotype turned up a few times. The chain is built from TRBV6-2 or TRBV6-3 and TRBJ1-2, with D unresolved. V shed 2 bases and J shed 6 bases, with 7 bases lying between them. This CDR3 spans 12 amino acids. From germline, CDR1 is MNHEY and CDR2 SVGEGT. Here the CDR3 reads CASSYVRDGYTF. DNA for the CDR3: TGTGCCAGCAGTTACGTCCGGGATGGCTACACCTTC.

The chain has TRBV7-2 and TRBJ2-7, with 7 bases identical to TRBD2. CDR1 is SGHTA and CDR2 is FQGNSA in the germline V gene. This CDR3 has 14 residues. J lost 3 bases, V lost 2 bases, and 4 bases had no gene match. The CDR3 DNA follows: TGTGCCAGCAGCTTACAAACGGGGGGCTACGAGCAGTACTTC. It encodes CASSLQTGGYEQYF.

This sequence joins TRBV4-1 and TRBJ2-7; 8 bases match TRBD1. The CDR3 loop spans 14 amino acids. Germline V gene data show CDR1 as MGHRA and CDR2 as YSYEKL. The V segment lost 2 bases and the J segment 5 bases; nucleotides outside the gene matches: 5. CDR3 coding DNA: TGCGCCAGCAGCCAACAGACAGGGGTCCACGAGCAGTACTTC. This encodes CASSQQTGVHEQYF.

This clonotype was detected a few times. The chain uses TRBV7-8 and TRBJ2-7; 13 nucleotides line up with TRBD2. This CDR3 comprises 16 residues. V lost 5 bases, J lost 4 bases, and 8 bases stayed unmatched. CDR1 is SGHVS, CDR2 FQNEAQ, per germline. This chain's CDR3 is CASSPRTSGGHYEQYF. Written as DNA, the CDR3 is TGTGCCAGCAGCCCCAGGACTAGCGGGGGTCATTACGAGCAGTACTTC.

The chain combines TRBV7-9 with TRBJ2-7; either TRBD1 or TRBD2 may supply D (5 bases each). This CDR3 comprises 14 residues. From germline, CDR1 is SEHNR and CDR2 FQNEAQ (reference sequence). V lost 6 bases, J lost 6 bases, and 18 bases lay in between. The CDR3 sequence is CASSLPRGAGEQYF. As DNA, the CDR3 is TGTGCCAGCAGTCTGCCAAGAGGGGCGGGCGAGCAGTACTTC.

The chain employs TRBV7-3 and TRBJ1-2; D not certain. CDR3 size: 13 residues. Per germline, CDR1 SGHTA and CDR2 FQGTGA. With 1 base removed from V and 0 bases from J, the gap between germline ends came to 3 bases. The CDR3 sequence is CASSLKANYGYTF. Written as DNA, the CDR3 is TGTGCCAGCAGCTTAAAAGCTAACTATGGCTACACCTTC.

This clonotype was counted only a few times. Here the CDR3 reads CASSLPLSEWGQPQHF. For the CDR3, the DNA is TGTGCCAGCAGTTTACCTCTATCGGAGTGGGGTCAGCCCCAGCATTTT. This rearrangement joins TRBV28 to TRBJ1-5; D gene unclear. The CDR3 consists of 16 residues. The germline CDR1 and CDR2 sequences are MDHEN and SYDVKM. The V gene lost 2 bases and the J gene lost 6 bases, with 17 bases spanning the gap.

Here the CDR3 reads CASSQTWGNEKLFF. CDR3 DNA sequence: TGTGCCAGCAGCCAGACATGGGGTAATGAAAAACTGTTTTTT. The V call is TRBV7-9, the J call TRBJ1-4; D unresolved. Trimming pared 5 bases from V and 4 bases from J, leaving 11 bases between. Germline CDR1 and CDR2: SEHNR and FQNEAQ (reference sequence). The CDR3 is made up of 14 amino acids.

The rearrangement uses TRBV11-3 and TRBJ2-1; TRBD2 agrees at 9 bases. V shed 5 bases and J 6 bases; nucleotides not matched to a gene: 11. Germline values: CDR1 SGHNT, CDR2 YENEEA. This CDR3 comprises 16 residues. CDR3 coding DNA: TGTGCCAGCAGCCCCGGGAGAGCGGGGGGCCGCAATGAGCAGTTCTTC. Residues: CASSPGRAGGRNEQFF.

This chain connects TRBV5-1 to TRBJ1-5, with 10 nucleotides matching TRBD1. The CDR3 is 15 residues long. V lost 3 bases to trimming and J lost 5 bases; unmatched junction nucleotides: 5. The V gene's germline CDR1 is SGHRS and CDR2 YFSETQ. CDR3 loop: CASSSGTGADQPQHF. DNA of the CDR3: TGCGCCAGCAGCTCCGGGACAGGGGCAGATCAGCCCCAGCATTTT.

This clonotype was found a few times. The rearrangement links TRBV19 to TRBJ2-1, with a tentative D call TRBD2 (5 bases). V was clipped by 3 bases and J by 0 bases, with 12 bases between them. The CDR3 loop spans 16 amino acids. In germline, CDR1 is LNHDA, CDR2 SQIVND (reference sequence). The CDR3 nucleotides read TGTGCCAGTAGTATGGCTAGCAAGAGCTCCTACAATGAGCAGTTCTTC. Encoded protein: CASSMASKSSYNEQFF.

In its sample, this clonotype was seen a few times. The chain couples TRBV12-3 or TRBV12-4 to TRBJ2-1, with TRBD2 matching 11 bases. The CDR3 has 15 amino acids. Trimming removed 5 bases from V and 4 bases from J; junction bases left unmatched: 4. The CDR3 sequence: CASSVRLAGYNEQFF. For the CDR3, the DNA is TGTGCCAGCAGTGTACGACTAGCGGGGTACAATGAGCAGTTCTTC.

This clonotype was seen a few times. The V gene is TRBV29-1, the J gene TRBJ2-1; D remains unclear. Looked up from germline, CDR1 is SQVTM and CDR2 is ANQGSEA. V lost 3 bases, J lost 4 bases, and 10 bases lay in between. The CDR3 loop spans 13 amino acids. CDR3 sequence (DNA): TGCAGCGTTGATGACGGCGCTTACAATGAGCAGTTCTTC. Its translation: CSVDDGAYNEQFF.

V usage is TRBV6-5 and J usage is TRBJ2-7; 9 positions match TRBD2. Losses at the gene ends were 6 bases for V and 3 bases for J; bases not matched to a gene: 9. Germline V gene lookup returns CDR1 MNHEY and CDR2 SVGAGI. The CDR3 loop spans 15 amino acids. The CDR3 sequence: CASRLAGASIYEQYF. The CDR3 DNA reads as TGTGCCAGCAGATTAGCGGGGGCTTCTATCTACGAGCAGTACTTC.

The CDR3 bases are TGTGCCAGCAGCTTAGAAGGTCGGGGCTCCTATGGCTACACCTTC. As protein: CASSLEGRGSYGYTF. The chain carries TRBV11-2 and TRBJ1-2; maybe TRBD1 (5 bases). The CDR3 sequence is 15 residues long. Germline CDR1 SGHAT, CDR2 FQNNGV. With 0 bases removed from V and 4 bases from J, the gap between germline ends came to 12 bases.

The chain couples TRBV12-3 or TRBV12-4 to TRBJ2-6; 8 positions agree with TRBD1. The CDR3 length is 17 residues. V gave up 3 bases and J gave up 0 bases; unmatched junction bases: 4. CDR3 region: CASSLTGVRSGANVLTF. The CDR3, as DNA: TGTGCCAGCAGTTTGACAGGGGTTCGCTCTGGGGCCAACGTCCTGACTTTC.

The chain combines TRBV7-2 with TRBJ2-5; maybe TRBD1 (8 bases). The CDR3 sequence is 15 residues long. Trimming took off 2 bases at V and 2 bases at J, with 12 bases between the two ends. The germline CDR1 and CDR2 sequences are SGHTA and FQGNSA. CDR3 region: CASSLSGTGQETQYF. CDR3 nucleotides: TGTGCCAGCAGCTTAAGCGGGACAGGTCAAGAGACCCAGTACTTC.